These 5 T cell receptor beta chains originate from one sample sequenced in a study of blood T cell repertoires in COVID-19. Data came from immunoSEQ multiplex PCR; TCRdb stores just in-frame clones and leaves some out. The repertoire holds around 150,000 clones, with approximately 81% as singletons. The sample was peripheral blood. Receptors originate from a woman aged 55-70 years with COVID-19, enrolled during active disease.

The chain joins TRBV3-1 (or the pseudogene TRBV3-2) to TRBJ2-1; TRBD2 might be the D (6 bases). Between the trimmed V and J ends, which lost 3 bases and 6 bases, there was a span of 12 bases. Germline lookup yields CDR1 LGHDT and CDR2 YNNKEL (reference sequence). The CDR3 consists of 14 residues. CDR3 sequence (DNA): TGTGCCAGCAGCCAGGGGGGATGGGGCAATGAGCAGTTCTTC. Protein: CASSQGGWGNEQFF.

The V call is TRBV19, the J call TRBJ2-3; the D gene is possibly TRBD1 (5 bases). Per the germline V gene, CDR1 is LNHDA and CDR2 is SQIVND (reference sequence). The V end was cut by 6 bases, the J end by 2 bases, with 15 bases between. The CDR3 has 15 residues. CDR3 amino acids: CASRRDRGFTDTQYF. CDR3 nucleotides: TGTGCCAGTAGAAGGGATAGGGGATTCACAGATACGCAGTATTTT.

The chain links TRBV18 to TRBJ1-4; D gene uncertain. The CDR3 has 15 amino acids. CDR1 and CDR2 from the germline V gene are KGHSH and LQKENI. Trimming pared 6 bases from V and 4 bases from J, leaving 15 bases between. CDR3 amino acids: CASSRGSTSNEKLFF. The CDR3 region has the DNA TGTGCCAGCTCCCGAGGGAGCACAAGTAATGAAAAACTGTTTTTT.

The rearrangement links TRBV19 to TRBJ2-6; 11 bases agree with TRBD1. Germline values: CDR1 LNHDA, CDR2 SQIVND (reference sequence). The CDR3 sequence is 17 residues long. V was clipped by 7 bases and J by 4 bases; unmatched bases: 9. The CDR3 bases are TGTGCCAGTATCCGGACAGGGGGCGCGGCCGGGGCCAACGTCCTGACTTTC. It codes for CASIRTGGAAGANVLTF.

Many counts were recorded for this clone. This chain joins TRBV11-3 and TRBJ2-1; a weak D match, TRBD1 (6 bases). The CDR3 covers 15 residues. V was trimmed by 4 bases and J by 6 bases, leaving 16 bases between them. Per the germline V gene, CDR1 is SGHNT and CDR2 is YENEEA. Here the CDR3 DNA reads TGTGCCAGCAGCTCTGGCAGGGGATCGGGCAATGAGCAGTTCTTC. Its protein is CASSSGRGSGNEQFF.